A selection of T cell receptor beta chains follows, all from one sample in a study of PD-L1 blockade in urothelial cancer. Generated by immunoSEQ multiplex PCR, the TCRdb table keeps only in-frame clones and is missing some. Here the sample spans 30,000 to 40,000 clones, 90% being singletons. Sequencing used PBMCs, obtained around atezolizumab (anti-PD-L1) treatment. Every receptor here comes from a man aged 65-85 years with urothelial cancer. Both conserved end residues are part of each CDR3. D genes are given only for firm matches. Rows may omit the clone size; those that give it use once, few, many or a size class.

>TRBJ2-7|TRBV6-1|-|-
TGTGCCAGCAGATCCCGGGACTCGAGCTCCTACGAGCAGTACTTC
CASRSRDSSSYEQYF
>TRBJ1-2|TRBV15|once|TRBD1
TGTGCCACCAGCAGAGCGGGACAGGGAGATGGCTACACCTTC
CATSRAGQGDGYTF
>TRBJ2-7|TRBV4-2|-|TRBD1
TGTGCCAGCAGCCAAGGAGGCGGGACGGGACAGGGCGAGCAGTACTTC
CASSQGGGTGQGEQYF
>TRBJ2-1|TRBV5-6|few|TRBD2
TGTGCCAGCAGCCCGGGACTAGCGGGAGGTCCCTACAATGAGCAGTTCTTC
CASSPGLAGGPYNEQFF
>TRBJ2-1|TRBV7-6|-|TRBD2
TGTGCCAGCAGCTTAGGCGGTTTAGCGGGAGGAGTTGGGAGCTCCTACAATGAGCAGTTCTTC
CASSLGGLAGGVGSSYNEQFF
>TRBJ1-1|TRBV6-4|-|-
TGTGCCAGCAGTGAACGTCGGGGGTCTGAAGCTTTCTTT
CASSERRGSEAFF
>TRBJ1-2|TRBV29-1|-|-
TGCAGCGTTGGGGGGGGATATGGCTACACCTTC
CSVGGGYGYTF
>TRBJ2-7|TRBV4-1|-|TRBD2
TGCGCCAGCAGCCAGTCACTAGCGGGAGTTGACTTC
CASSQSLAGVDF
>TRBJ2-2|TRBV10-3|-|TRBD2
TGTGCCATCAGTGACCTGACTAGCGGGAGGGCCGAAGGCACCGGGGAGCTGTTTTTT
CAISDLTSGRAEGTGELFF
>TRBJ2-3|TRBV29-1|-|-
TGCAGCGTACGACCCCCAGGCCTCACAGATACGCAGTATTTT
CSVRPPGLTDTQYF